A selection of T cell receptor beta chains follows, all from one sample in a study of shared clonotypes between healthy human individuals. Libraries were prepared by immunoSEQ multiplex PCR; TCRdb keeps only in-frame clonotypes and omits some of them. This table has some 1.4 million clones, around 97% appearing once. Sequencing input: naive CD4+ T cells sorted from blood. The receptor source for this set is a man aged 30-40 years in good health. Both conserved end residues are part of each CDR3. The D gene is left open where the match is weak. Size is stated for part of the rows, as once, few or many counts, or as a class when the clone is expanded.

v_gene	j_gene	d_gene	abundance	CDR3nt	CDR3aa
TRBV7-6	TRBJ1-1	-	once	TGTGCCAGCAGCTTAGAAGAGGACACTGAAGCTTTCTTT	CASSLEEDTEAFF
TRBV27	TRBJ2-3	TRBD1	-	TGTGCCAGCACCCGGTTCGGGACAGTAAACACAGATACGCAGTATTTT	CASTRFGTVNTDTQYF
TRBV6-6	TRBJ2-3	-	once	TGTGCCAGCAGTCCAGGGGGGGATACGCAGTATTTT	CASSPGGDTQYF
TRBV9	TRBJ2-2	TRBD1	-	TGTGCCAGCAGAACAGGGGGCGTCGACACCGGGGAGCTGTTTTTT	CASRTGGVDTGELFF
TRBV19	TRBJ2-1	-	-	TGTGCCAGTAGTATTTGGAATTCAGGTGAGCAGTTCTTC	CASSIWNSGEQFF
TRBV2	TRBJ2-3	TRBD2	-	TGTGCCAGCAGCGAGGGACTAAGCACAGATACGCAGTATTTT	CASSEGLSTDTQYF
TRBV11-2	TRBJ2-1	TRBD2	-	TGTGCCAGCAGCTTCGGACTAGCGGGAGCTTACAATGAGCAGTTCTTC	CASSFGLAGAYNEQFF
TRBV11-2	TRBJ2-1	-	-	TGTGCCAGCAGCTTAACAGGTTCACAACTCGAACAGTTCTTC	CASSLTGSQLEQFF
TRBV5-6	TRBJ2-1	TRBD1	-	TGTGCCAGCAGCATGACAGGGATTGGGAATGAGCAGTTCTTC	CASSMTGIGNEQFF
TRBV19	TRBJ2-2	TRBD1	-	TGTGCCAGCAGGGACAGGGGGTCCTCCGGGGAGCTGTTTTTT	CASRDRGSSGELFF
TRBV7-9	TRBJ2-7	-	-	TGTGCCAGCAGCTGGGACCCGGGGTCCTCCGAGCAGTACTTC	CASSWDPGSSEQYF
TRBV10-3	TRBJ1-5	-	-	TGTGCCAGCTCGGACACTAGCAATCAGCCCCAGCATTTT	CASSDTSNQPQHF
TRBV29-1	TRBJ1-3	-	-	TGCAGCGTTCTTTGGGGGGGAAACACCATATATTTT	CSVLWGGNTIYF
TRBV18	TRBJ1-2	TRBD1	-	TGTGCCAGCTCCCCTGGGACAGGGGAATCCTATGGCTACACCTTC	CASSPGTGESYGYTF
TRBV28	TRBJ1-2	TRBD1	-	TGTGCCAGCAGAACGACAGGGAATGGACAGGGCTACACCTTC	CASRTTGNGQGYTF
TRBV18	TRBJ2-5	-	-	TGTGCCAGCTCACGCGACAGCCCTTCGATGGGAGAGACCCAGTACTTC	CASSRDSPSMGETQYF
TRBV21-1	TRBJ2-5	-	-	TGTGCCAGCAGGGGGACAGGGGCCGTTCAAGAGACCCAGTACTTC	CASRGTGAVQETQYF
TRBV18	TRBJ2-1	TRBD2	-	TGTGCCAGCTCACCCCCTCGACGGGGGGTTTCCTACAATGAGCAGTTCTTC	CASSPPRRGVSYNEQFF
TRBV27	TRBJ2-5	TRBD2	-	TGTGCCAGCAGTTTCGCGGGGGGGCTCCAAGAGACCCAGTACTTC	CASSFAGGLQETQYF
TRBV28	TRBJ1-1	-	-	TGTGCCAGCAGCGGGCCGAACACTGAAGCTTTCTTT	CASSGPNTEAFF
TRBV7-9	TRBJ2-1	-	-	TGTGCCAGCAGCTTTGAAAGCGGATCCTACAATGAGCAGTTCTTC	CASSFESGSYNEQFF
TRBV5-4	TRBJ2-6	-	-	TGTGCCAGCAGCTTGGAGGGCAGGACGGGGGCCAACGTCCTGACTTTC	CASSLEGRTGANVLTF
TRBV6-1	TRBJ2-7	-	once	TGTGCCAGCAGTGGGGCAGGAGACCCTAAGAGGCCACCGGCTTACGAGCAGTACTTC	CASSGAGDPKRPPAYEQYF
TRBV15	TRBJ2-7	TRBD1	-	TGTGCCACCAGCAGCCGACAGGGGTCCTACGAGCAGTACTTC	CATSSRQGSYEQYF
TRBV7-2	TRBJ1-4	-	-	TGTGCCAGCAGCTCGGGGGGGGCCAGAAATGAAAAACTGTTTTTT	CASSSGGARNEKLFF
TRBV10-3	TRBJ1-2	-	-	TGTGCCATCAGTGAGAATGGGGTCTATGGCTACACCTTC	CAISENGVYGYTF
TRBV6-5	TRBJ1-5	-	once	TGTGCCAGCAGTTTGTCCAGGCAGAGCAATCAGCCCCAGCATTTT	CASSLSRQSNQPQHF
TRBV18	TRBJ1-1	TRBD1	-	TGTGCCAGCTCACCGATCCCCGGACAGGGAGGCACTGAAGCTTTCTTT	CASSPIPGQGGTEAFF
TRBV7-3	TRBJ2-1	TRBD2	once	TGTGCCAGCAGCCTCCTAGCGGGCCCTTCCTACAATGAGCAGTTCTTC	CASSLLAGPSYNEQFF
TRBV9	TRBJ2-2	TRBD2	-	TGTGCCAGCAGCGTAGCTCTGGGACTAGCGGGAGGAGGCGGGGAGCTGTTTTTT	CASSVALGLAGGGGELFF
TRBV7-9	TRBJ2-7	TRBD1	-	TGTGCCAGCGAGGGACAGGGGACCTCCTACGAGCAGTACTTC	CASEGQGTSYEQYF
TRBV6-1	TRBJ1-1	-	-	TGTGCCAGCAATCGGTTGGGGGCCACTGAAGCTTTCTTT	CASNRLGATEAFF
TRBV6-5	TRBJ2-7	-	-	TGTGCCAGCAGGGACACCCTTGCCTACGAGCAGTACTTC	CASRDTLAYEQYF
TRBV7-8	TRBJ2-3	-	once	TGTGCCAGCAGCTTAGCGGGAGCGGAGAGCACAGATACGCAGTATTTT	CASSLAGAESTDTQYF
TRBV9	TRBJ2-3	-	-	TGTGCCAGCAGCGTGCCCGTTTCGGCGGGGACGGGCACAGATACGCAGTATTTT	CASSVPVSAGTGTDTQYF
TRBV11-3	TRBJ2-3	TRBD1	-	TGTGCCAGCAGCCTCCGGACAGGAGCTCGCACAGATACGCAGTATTTT	CASSLRTGARTDTQYF
TRBV4-1	TRBJ1-5	-	-	TGCGCCAGCAGCCAAGAGGGGGCGCTGAATCAGCCCCAGCATTTT	CASSQEGALNQPQHF
TRBV5-4	TRBJ2-7	-	-	TGTGCCAGCAGCTCCCCGGGATTAGTCAGAGACGAGCAGTACTTC	CASSSPGLVRDEQYF
TRBV4-1	TRBJ1-4	-	-	TGCGCCAGCAGCCACCCCGGGACAACTAATGAAAAACTGTTTTTT	CASSHPGTTNEKLFF
TRBV19	TRBJ1-5	-	once	TGTGCCAGTAGTATAATAGGGTCCAATCAGCCCCAGCATTTT	CASSIIGSNQPQHF
TRBV2	TRBJ2-7	TRBD2	-	TGTGCCAGCGAAGTTATAGCGGGAGGCGTCTACGAGCAGTACTTC	CASEVIAGGVYEQYF
TRBV7-6	TRBJ2-3	-	-	TGTGCCAGCAGCTTAGGGCGGCCGAGCACAGATACGCAGTATTTT	CASSLGRPSTDTQYF
TRBV19	TRBJ2-7	-	-	TGTGCCAGTAGTGACAGGAGTGCCTACGAGCAGTACTTC	CASSDRSAYEQYF
TRBV15	TRBJ2-7	-	-	TGTGCCACCAGCAAGGCAGGGGGGATTTCTTCCTACGAGCAGTACTTC	CATSKAGGISSYEQYF
TRBV16	TRBJ2-7	TRBD1	-	TGTGCCAGCAGCCAATCCGGGGACAGGCCCTACGAGCAGTACTTC	CASSQSGDRPYEQYF
TRBV7-9	TRBJ2-3	-	-	TGTGCCAGCACTTTCCGGGACCAGTTCACAGATACGCAGTATTTT	CASTFRDQFTDTQYF
TRBV11-3	TRBJ1-1	-	once	TGTGCCAGCAGCGTCGAGGGAAACACTGAAGCTTTCTTT	CASSVEGNTEAFF